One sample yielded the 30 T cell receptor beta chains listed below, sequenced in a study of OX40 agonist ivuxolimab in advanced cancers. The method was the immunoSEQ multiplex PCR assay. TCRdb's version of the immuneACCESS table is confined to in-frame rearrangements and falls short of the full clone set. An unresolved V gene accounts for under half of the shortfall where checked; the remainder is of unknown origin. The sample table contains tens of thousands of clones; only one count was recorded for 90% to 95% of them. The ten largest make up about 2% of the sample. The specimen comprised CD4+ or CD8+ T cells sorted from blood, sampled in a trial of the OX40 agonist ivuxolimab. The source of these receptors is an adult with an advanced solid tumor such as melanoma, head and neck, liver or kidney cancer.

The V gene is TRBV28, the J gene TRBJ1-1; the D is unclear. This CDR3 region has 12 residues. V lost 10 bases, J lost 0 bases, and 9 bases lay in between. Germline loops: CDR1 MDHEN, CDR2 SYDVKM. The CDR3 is CAIGGLNTEAFF. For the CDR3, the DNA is TGTGCCATTGGAGGCCTGAACACTGAAGCTTTCTTT. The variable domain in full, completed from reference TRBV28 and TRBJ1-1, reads DVKVTQSSRYLVKRTGEKVFLECVQDMDHENMFWYRQDPGLGLRLIYFSYDVKMKEKGDIPEGYSVSREKKERFSLILESASTNQTSMYLCAIGGLNTEAFFGQGTRLTVV.

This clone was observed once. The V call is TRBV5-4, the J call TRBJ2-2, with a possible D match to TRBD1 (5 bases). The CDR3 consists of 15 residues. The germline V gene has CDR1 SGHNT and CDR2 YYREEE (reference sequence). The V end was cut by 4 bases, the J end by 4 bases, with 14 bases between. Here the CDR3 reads CASSLGAMSTGELFF. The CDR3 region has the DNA TGTGCCAGCAGCCTAGGGGCCATGAGCACCGGGGAGCTGTTTTTT. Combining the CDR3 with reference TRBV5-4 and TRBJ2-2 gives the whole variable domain ETGVTQSPTHLIKTRGQQVTLRCSSQSGHNTVSWYQQALGQGPQFIFQYYREEENGRGNFPPRFSGLQFPNYSSELNVNALELDDSALYLCASSLGAMSTGELFFGEGSRLTVL.

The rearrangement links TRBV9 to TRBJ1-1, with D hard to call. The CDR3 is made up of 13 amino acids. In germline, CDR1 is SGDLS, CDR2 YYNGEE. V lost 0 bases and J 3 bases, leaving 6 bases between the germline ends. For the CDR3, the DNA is TGTGCCAGCAGCGTAGACTGGGACACTGAAGCTTTCTTT. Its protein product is CASSVDWDTEAFF.

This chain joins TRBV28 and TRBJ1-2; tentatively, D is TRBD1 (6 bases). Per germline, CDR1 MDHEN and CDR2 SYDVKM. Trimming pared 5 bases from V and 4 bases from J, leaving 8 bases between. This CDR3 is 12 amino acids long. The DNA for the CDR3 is TGTGCCAGCAGTCCAGGGGTCTATGGCTACACCTTC. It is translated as CASSPGVYGYTF.

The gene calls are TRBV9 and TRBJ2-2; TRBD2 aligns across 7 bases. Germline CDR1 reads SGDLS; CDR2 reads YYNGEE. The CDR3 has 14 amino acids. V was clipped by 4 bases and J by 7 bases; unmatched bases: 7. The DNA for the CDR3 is TGTGCCAGCAGCCCTAGACCTAGCGGCGGGGAGCTGTTTTTT. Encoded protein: CASSPRPSGGELFF.

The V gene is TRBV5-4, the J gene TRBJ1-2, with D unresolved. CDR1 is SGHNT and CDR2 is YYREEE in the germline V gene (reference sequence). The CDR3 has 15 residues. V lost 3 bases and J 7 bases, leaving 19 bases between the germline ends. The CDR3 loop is CASSYKFREVVGYTF. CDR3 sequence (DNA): TGTGCCAGCAGCTACAAATTTAGGGAAGTTGTTGGCTACACCTTC.

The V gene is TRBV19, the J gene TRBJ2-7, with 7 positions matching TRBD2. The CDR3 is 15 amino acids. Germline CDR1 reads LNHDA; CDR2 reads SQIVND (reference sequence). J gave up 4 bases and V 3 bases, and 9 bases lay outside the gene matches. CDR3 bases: TGTGCCAGTAGTATGGGACTACCTTTAGGGTACGAGCAGTACTTC. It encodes CASSMGLPLGYEQYF.

CDR3 protein: CASSSLAGGVNEQFF. In DNA, the CDR3 is TGTGCCAGCAGCTCACTAGCGGGAGGGGTCAATGAGCAGTTCTTC. The rearrangement uses TRBV5-4 and TRBJ2-1, with 13 positions matching TRBD2. From germline, CDR1 is SGHNT and CDR2 YYREEE (reference sequence). The ends lost 3 bases at V and 6 bases at J; junction bases unmatched: 3. The CDR3 loop spans 15 amino acids.

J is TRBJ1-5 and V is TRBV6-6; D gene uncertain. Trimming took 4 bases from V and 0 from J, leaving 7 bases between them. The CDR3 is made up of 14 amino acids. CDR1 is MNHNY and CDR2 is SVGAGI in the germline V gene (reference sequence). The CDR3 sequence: CASSSADSNQPQHF. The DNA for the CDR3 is TGTGCCAGCAGTTCGGCAGATAGCAATCAGCCCCAGCATTTT.

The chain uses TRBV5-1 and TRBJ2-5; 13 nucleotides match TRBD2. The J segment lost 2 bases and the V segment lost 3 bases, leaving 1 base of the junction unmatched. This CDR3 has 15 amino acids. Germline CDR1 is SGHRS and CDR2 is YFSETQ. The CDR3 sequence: CASSWTSGSQETQYF. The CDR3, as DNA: TGCGCCAGCAGCTGGACTAGCGGGAGTCAAGAGACCCAGTACTTC. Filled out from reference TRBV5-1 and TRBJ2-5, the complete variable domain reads KAGVTQTPRYLIKTRGQQVTLSCSPISGHRSVSWYQQTPGQGLQFLFEYFSETQRNKGNFPGRFSGRQFSNSRSEMNVSTLELGDSALYLCASSWTSGSQETQYFGPGTRLLVL.

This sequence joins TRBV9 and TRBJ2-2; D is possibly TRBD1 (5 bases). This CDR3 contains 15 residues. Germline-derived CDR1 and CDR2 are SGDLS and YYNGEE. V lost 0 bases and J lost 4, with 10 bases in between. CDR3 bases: TGTGCCAGCAGCGTAGGTGGGGCGTCCACCGGGGAGCTGTTTTTT. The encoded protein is CASSVGGASTGELFF.

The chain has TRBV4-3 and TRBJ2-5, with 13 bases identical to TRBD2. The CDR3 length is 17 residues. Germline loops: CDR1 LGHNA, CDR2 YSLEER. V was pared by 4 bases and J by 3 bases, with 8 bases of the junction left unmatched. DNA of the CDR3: TGCGCCAGCAGCCCCCTTCGGACTAGCGGGGGTAAAGAGACCCAGTACTTC. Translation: CASSPLRTSGGKETQYF.

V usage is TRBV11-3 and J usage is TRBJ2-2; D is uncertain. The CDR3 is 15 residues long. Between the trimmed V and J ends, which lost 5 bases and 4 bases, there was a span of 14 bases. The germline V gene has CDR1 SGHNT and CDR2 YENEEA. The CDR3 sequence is CASSPWGTSTGELFF. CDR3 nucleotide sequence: TGTGCCAGCAGCCCTTGGGGAACCTCCACCGGGGAGCTGTTTTTT.

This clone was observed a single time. The CDR3 spells CASSQDLGAGYQPQHF. The CDR3 DNA follows: TGCGCCAGCAGCCAAGATTTGGGGGCAGGTTACCAGCCCCAGCATTTT. V and J are TRBV4-1 and TRBJ1-5, with a tentative D call TRBD1 (6 bases). Between the trimmed V and J ends, which lost 0 bases and 7 bases, there was a span of 16 bases. The germline CDR1 and CDR2 sequences are MGHRA and YSYEKL. This CDR3 spans 16 amino acids.

CDR3 sequence: CASSRGGSGANVLTF. CDR3 in DNA: TGTGCCAGCTCCCGGGGGGGATCTGGGGCCAACGTCCTGACTTTC. The chain links TRBV7-2 to TRBJ2-6, with 8 bases lining up with TRBD2. The V and J ends lost 8 bases and 1 base, in that order; junction bases with no gene match: 4. Germline V gives CDR1 SGHTA, CDR2 FQGNSA. There are 15 residues in the CDR3. The full variable domain, in which reference TRBV7-2 and TRBJ2-6 provide the parts outside the CDR3, is GAGVSQSPSNKVTEKGKDVELRCDPISGHTALYWYRQSLGQGLEFLIYFQGNSAPDKSGLPSDRFSAERTGGSVSTLTIQRTQQEDSAVYLCASSRGGSGANVLTFGAGSRLTVL.

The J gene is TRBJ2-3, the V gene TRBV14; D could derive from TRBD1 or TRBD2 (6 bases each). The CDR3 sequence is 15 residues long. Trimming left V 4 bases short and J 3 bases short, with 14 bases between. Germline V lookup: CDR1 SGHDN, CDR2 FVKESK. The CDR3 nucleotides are TGTGCCAGCAGCCCGACTAGGGGGAAGACAGATACGCAGTATTTT. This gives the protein CASSPTRGKTDTQYF.

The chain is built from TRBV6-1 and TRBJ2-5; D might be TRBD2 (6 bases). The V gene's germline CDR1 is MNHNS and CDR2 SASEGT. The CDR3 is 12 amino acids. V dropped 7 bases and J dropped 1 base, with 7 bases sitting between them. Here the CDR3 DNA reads TGTGCCAGCAAACTAGCCCAAGAGACCCAGTACTTC. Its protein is CASKLAQETQYF.

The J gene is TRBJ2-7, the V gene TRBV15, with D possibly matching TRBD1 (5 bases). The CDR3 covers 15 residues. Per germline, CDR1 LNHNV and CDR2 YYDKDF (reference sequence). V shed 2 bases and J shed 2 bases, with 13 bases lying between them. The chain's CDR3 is CATSRPRQLAYEQYF. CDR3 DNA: TGTGCCACCAGCAGACCGCGACAGTTAGCCTACGAGCAGTACTTC.

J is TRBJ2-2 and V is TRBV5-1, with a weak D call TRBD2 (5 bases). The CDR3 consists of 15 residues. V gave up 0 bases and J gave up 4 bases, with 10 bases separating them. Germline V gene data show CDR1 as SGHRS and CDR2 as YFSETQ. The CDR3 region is CASSLETAGTGELFF. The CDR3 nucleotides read TGCGCCAGCAGCTTGGAGACCGCGGGCACCGGGGAGCTGTTTTTT.

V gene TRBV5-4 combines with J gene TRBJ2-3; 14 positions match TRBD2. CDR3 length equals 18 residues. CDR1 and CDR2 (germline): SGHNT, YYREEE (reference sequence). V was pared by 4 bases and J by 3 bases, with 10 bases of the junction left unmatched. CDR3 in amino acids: CASSNAGTSGRRTDTQYF. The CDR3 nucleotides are TGTGCCAGCAGCAATGCCGGGACTAGCGGGAGAAGGACAGATACGCAGTATTTT.

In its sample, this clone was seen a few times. DNA of the CDR3: TGTGCCACCAGCAGAGCGGTTGGCTCCTACAATGAGCAGTTCTTC. Translated: CATSRAVGSYNEQFF. V gene TRBV15 combines with J gene TRBJ2-1; D is unclear. The length of the CDR3 is 15 residues. Germline CDR1 and CDR2: LNHNV and YYDKDF (reference sequence). The V end was cut by 1 base, the J end by 0 bases, with 7 bases between.

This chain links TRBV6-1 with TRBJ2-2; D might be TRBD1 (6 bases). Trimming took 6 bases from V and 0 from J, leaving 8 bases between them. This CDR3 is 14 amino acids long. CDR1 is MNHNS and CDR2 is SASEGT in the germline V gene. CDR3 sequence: CASRTGSNTGELFF. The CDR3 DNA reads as TGTGCCAGCAGGACAGGATCGAACACCGGGGAGCTGTTTTTT.

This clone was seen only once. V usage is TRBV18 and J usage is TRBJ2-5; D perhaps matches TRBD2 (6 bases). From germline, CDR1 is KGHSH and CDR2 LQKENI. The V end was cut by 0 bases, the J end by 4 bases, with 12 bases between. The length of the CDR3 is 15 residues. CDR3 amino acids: CASSPPLYGGETQYF. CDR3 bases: TGTGCCAGCTCACCACCACTCTACGGGGGAGAGACCCAGTACTTC.

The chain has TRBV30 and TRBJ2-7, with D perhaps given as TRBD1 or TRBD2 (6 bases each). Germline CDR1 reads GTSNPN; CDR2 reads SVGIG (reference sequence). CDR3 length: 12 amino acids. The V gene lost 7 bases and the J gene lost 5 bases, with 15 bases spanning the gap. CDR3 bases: TGTGCCTCCATATCGGGGGCCCACGAGCAGTACTTC. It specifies CASISGAHEQYF.

The CDR3, as DNA: TGTGCCAGCAGCTTAACCCCGGGCGGGGCCTACGAGCAGTACTTC. Translating it yields CASSLTPGGAYEQYF. The genes are TRBV7-2 and TRBJ2-7, with D possibly matching TRBD2 (6 bases). V was clipped by 2 bases and J by 2 bases, with 13 bases between them. Germline CDR1 is SGHTA and CDR2 is FQGNSA. This CDR3 region has 15 residues.

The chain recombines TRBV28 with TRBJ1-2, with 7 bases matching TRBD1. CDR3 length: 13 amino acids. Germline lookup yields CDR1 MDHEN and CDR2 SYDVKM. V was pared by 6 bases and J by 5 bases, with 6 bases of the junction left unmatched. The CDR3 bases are TGTGCCAGCAGCGGACAGGTTCGGTATGGCTACACCTTC. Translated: CASSGQVRYGYTF.

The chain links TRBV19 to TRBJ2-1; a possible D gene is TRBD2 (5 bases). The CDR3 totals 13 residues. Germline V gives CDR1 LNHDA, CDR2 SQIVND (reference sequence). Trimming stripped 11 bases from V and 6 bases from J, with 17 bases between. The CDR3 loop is CASCRTRGNEQFF. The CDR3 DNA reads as TGTGCCTCTTGCCGGACCCGGGGCAATGAGCAGTTCTTC.

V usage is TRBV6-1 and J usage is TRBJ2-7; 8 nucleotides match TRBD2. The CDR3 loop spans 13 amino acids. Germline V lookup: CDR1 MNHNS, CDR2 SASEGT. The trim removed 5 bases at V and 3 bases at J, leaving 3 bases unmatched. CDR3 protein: CASSIAGFYEQYF. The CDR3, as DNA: TGTGCCAGCAGTATAGCGGGATTCTACGAGCAGTACTTC.

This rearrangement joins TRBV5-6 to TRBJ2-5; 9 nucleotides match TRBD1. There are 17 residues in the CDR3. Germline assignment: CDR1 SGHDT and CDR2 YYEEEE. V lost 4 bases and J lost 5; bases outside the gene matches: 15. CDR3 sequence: CASSPPAGQGTGETQYF. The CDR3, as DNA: TGTGCCAGCAGCCCCCCCGCGGGACAGGGAACGGGGGAGACCCAGTACTTC. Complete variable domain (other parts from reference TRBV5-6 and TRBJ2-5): DAGVTQSPTHLIKTRGQQVTLRCSPKSGHDTVSWYQQALGQGPQFIFQYYEEEERQRGNFPDRFSGHQFPNYSSELNVNALLLGDSALYLCASSPPAGQGTGETQYFGPGTRLLVL.

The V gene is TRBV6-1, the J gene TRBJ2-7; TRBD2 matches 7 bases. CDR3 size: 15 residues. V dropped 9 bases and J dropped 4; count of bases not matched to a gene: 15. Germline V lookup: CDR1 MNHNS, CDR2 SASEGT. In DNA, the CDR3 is TGTGCCAGGGGAGGGGTGGGTTCTCGTAGGTACGAGCAGTACTTC. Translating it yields CARGGVGSRRYEQYF.